A single sample gave rise to the 21 T cell receptor beta chains below, sequenced in a study of cytomegalovirus exposure and HLA in healthy donors. Profiling relied on immunoSEQ multiplex PCR, and the TCRdb table lists in-frame clones only, not all of them. This table holds 200,000 or so clones, about 93% found once. Material for sequencing was PBMCs. These receptors were collected from a woman aged 18-35 years in good health and CMV-seronegative.

The rearrangement joins TRBV5-1 to TRBJ2-7; maybe TRBD2 (6 bases). Germline V gene data show CDR1 as SGHRS and CDR2 as YFSETQ. Trimming removed 0 bases from V and 0 bases from J, with 16 bases in between. There are 17 residues in the CDR3. CDR3 sequence: CASSLDPRQEGSYEQYF. CDR3 DNA sequence: TGCGCCAGCAGCTTGGATCCCCGGCAGGAGGGCTCCTACGAGCAGTACTTC.

This clone showed up just once. The CDR3 region is CASSQVAGVNTGELFF. In nucleotides, the CDR3 is TGCGCCAGCAGCCAAGTAGCGGGAGTTAACACCGGGGAGCTGTTTTTT. The rearrangement joins TRBV4-1 to TRBJ2-2; 9 bases line up with TRBD2. The ends lost 1 base at V and 2 bases at J; junction bases unmatched: 2. Looked up from germline, CDR1 is MGHRA and CDR2 is YSYEKL. The CDR3 is made up of 16 amino acids.

J is TRBJ2-5 and V is TRBV13, with 12 bases identical to TRBD1. The CDR3 totals 14 residues. The trim removed 6 bases at V and 5 bases at J, leaving 4 bases unmatched. CDR1 and CDR2 from the germline V gene are PRHDT and FYEKMQ (reference sequence). CDR3 sequence (DNA): TGTGCCAGCAGGCGGGACAGGGGGCTCGAGACCCAGTACTTC. It is translated as CASRRDRGLETQYF.

The J gene is TRBJ1-1, the V gene TRBV27, with 7 bases aligning to TRBD1. The J segment lost 1 base and the V segment lost 6 bases, leaving 8 bases of the junction unmatched. Germline V gene sequence: CDR1 MNHEY, CDR2 SMNVEV (reference sequence). The CDR3 loop spans 15 amino acids. The CDR3 sequence: CASRDSRDRNTEAFF. CDR3 DNA sequence: TGTGCCAGCAGAGACTCCAGGGACAGGAACACTGAAGCTTTCTTT.

The rearrangement links TRBV18 to TRBJ1-2, with D unresolved. V was trimmed by 3 bases and J by 7 bases, leaving 12 bases between them. Per germline, CDR1 KGHSH and CDR2 LQKENI. The CDR3 contains 13 residues. This CDR3 is CASSPDPGGGYTF. CDR3 coding DNA: TGTGCCAGCTCACCGGATCCGGGAGGTGGCTACACCTTC.

This clone was picked up one time. The chain is built from TRBV29-1 and TRBJ1-2; 9 bases are a match to TRBD1. Trimming removed 6 bases from V and 3 bases from J; junction bases left unmatched: 2. The CDR3 is 12 residues long. The germline gives CDR1 SQVTM, CDR2 ANQGSEA. Written as DNA, the CDR3 is TGCAGCGTCCGGGACAGGGACTATGGCTACACCTTC. Encoded protein: CSVRDRDYGYTF.

The CDR3 DNA follows: TGCGCCAGCAGCTTCACAGCGAACACCGGGGAGCTGTTTTTT. It codes for CASSFTANTGELFF. The chain has TRBV5-1 and TRBJ2-2; D is unclear. CDR3 size: 14 residues. Looked up from germline, CDR1 is SGHRS and CDR2 is YFSETQ. With 2 bases removed from V and 0 bases from J, the gap between germline ends came to 5 bases.

The rearrangement uses TRBV19 and TRBJ1-2, with a tentative D call TRBD1 (5 bases). Trimming removed 6 bases at V and 2 bases at J, with 7 bases between. The CDR3 is made up of 12 amino acids. CDR1 and CDR2 from the germline V gene are LNHDA and SQIVND (reference sequence). The CDR3 nucleotides read TGTGCCAGTAGGGCAGGGAACTATGGCTACACCTTC. Its protein product is CASRAGNYGYTF.

This sequence joins TRBV29-1 and TRBJ1-5; D unclear. The CDR3 runs to 13 residues. V shed 5 bases and J shed 6 bases, with 14 bases lying between them. Per the germline V gene, CDR1 is SQVTM and CDR2 is ANQGSEA. The CDR3 here is CSVLREVGQPQHF. Written as DNA, the CDR3 is TGCAGCGTTCTTCGGGAGGTAGGTCAGCCCCAGCATTTT.

The chain links TRBV2 to TRBJ1-5; D perhaps matches TRBD1 (6 bases). V was shortened by 6 bases and J by 1 base, with 13 bases between the two germline ends. This CDR3 is built from 15 residues. The germline V gene has CDR1 SNHLY and CDR2 FYNNEI. The CDR3 bases are TGTGCCAGCAGAATTACAGGGAAGAGCAATCAGCCCCAGCATTTT. Residues: CASRITGKSNQPQHF.

The V and J genes are TRBV11-2 and TRBJ2-1, with 7 bases fitting TRBD1. Germline V gene data show CDR1 as SGHAT and CDR2 as FQNNGV. Germline trimming cut 3 bases from V and 2 bases from J; bases unmatched to any gene: 10. CDR3 size: 17 residues. CDR3 nucleotides: TGTGCCAGCAGCTTTTTACACCGACAGGGCACCTACAATGAGCAGTTCTTC. Its translation: CASSFLHRQGTYNEQFF.

Written as DNA, the CDR3 is TGTGCCATCTCAGGGGTGGGGGAGACCCAGTACTTC. Protein: CAISGVGETQYF. V usage is TRBV10-3 and J usage is TRBJ2-5, with D maybe TRBD1 (6 bases). Germline V lookup: CDR1 ENHRY, CDR2 SYGVKD. V was clipped by 8 bases and J by 5 bases, with 12 bases between them. This CDR3 has 12 amino acids.

The chain recombines TRBV9 with TRBJ1-1, with 7 bases matching TRBD1. The CDR3 is made up of 17 amino acids. J lost 0 bases, V lost 3 bases, and 11 bases had no gene match. Germline V gene data show CDR1 as SGDLS and CDR2 as YYNGEE. CDR3 bases: TGTGCCAGCAGCGGACGGTGGGGACAGCTCATGAACACTGAAGCTTTCTTT. Amino acids: CASSGRWGQLMNTEAFF.

The chain is built from TRBV27 and TRBJ2-2; 13 nucleotides agree with TRBD2. CDR3 size: 19 residues. V was clipped by 2 bases and J by 4 bases; unmatched bases: 10. Looked up from germline, CDR1 is MNHEY and CDR2 is SMNVEV (reference sequence). The CDR3 here is CASSLMDWTSGSFTGELFF. The CDR3 DNA reads TGTGCCAGCAGTTTAATGGATTGGACTAGCGGGAGTTTCACCGGGGAGCTGTTTTTT.

The V call is TRBV4-2, the J call TRBJ1-1; maybe TRBD1 (6 bases). V lost 4 bases, J lost 5 bases, and 14 bases lay in between. CDR1 LGHNA and CDR2 YNFKEQ come from the germline V gene. The CDR3 runs to 14 residues. CDR3 coding DNA: TGTGCCAGCAGCCGCTCCAGGGGAGGGACTGAAGCTTTCTTT. Protein sequence: CASSRSRGGTEAFF.

The chain uses TRBV9 and TRBJ1-1; maybe TRBD1 (5 bases). The germline V and J ends were trimmed by 0 bases and 4 bases, with 13 bases remaining between them. Germline lookup yields CDR1 SGDLS and CDR2 YYNGEE. The CDR3 consists of 15 residues. Written as DNA, the CDR3 is TGTGCCAGCAGCGTAGGGGGCCAAACGGGCACTGAAGCTTTCTTT. This encodes CASSVGGQTGTEAFF.

The chain is built from TRBV28 and TRBJ2-1, with 7 positions matching TRBD2. Germline trimming cut 6 bases from V and 6 bases from J; bases unmatched to any gene: 5. The CDR3 consists of 13 residues. Germline CDR1 MDHEN, CDR2 SYDVKM. CDR3 sequence reads: CASRQSGGNEQFF. CDR3 in DNA: TGTGCCAGCAGACAATCGGGGGGCAATGAGCAGTTCTTC.

The chain has TRBV9 and TRBJ2-7; 8 nucleotides agree with TRBD2. The V gene end was trimmed by 1 base and the J gene end by 2 bases; junction bases not matched to a gene: 5. The CDR3 spans 15 residues. CDR1 and CDR2 (germline): SGDLS, YYNGEE. CDR3 bases: TGTGCCAGCAGCGTAAACGAGGGACTAGCCTACGAGCAGTACTTC. This encodes CASSVNEGLAYEQYF.

The chain recombines TRBV7-9 with TRBJ1-2; the match to TRBD1 covers 9 bases. The CDR3 sequence is 15 residues long. With 3 bases clipped from V and 6 bases from J, the junction kept 8 bases outside the gene matches. CDR1 is SEHNR and CDR2 is FQNEAQ in the germline V gene (reference sequence). The CDR3 DNA sequence: TGTGCCAGCAGCTTCGGATTAACAGGGGGCCATGGCTACACCTTC. Translating gives CASSFGLTGGHGYTF. The full variable domain, with the rest looked up from reference TRBV7-9 and TRBJ1-2, is DTGVSQNPRHKITKRGQNVTFRCDPISEHNRLYWYRQTLGQGPEFLTYFQNEAQLEKSRLLSDRFSAERPKGSFSTLEIQRTEQGDSAMYLCASSFGLTGGHGYTFGSGTRLTVV.

The chain carries TRBV7-8 and TRBJ1-4, with a weak D call TRBD1 (5 bases). Germline loops: CDR1 SGHVS, CDR2 FQNEAQ. The V end was cut by 1 base, the J end by 6 bases, with 12 bases between. The CDR3 is 15 residues long. In DNA, the CDR3 is TGTGCCAGCAGCTTAGATCAGGGATCGGATGAAAAACTGTTTTTT. Translating gives CASSLDQGSDEKLFF. Full variable domain (missing parts from reference TRBV7-8 and TRBJ1-4): GAGVSQSPRYKVAKRGQDVALRCDPISGHVSLFWYQQALGQGPEFLTYFQNEAQLDKSGLPSDRFFAERPEGSVSTLKIQRTQQEDSAVYLCASSLDQGSDEKLFFGSGTQLSVL.

This clone has just a few counts. A read error may produce the germline difference seen at one junction end. The genes are TRBV11-2 and TRBJ1-1, with a tentative D call TRBD1 (5 bases). CDR3 length: 13 amino acids. Germline V gene lookup returns CDR1 SGHAT and CDR2 FQNNGV. The CDR3 region has the DNA TGTGCCAGCAGCCCTAGGGCCGGGGGGAGGGACCAATTT. It is translated as CASSPRAGGRDQF.